This T cell receptor (beta chain) was recorded in a study of T cell repertoires in cytomegalovirus infection. About the research overall: Public TCR beta signatures indicated both CMV infection and matching HLA type.

V was pared by 5 bases and J by 8 bases, with 10 bases between. The length of the CDR3 is 13 residues. Germline values: CDR1 MDHEN, CDR2 SYDVKM. Study findings and constraints: Dominating the ex vivo response were TCR beta clonotypes that were CMV-specific and HLA-C-restricted.

At least ten counts were recorded for this clonotype. Antigen unknown. TCRdb reprocessed the reads with MiXCR, giving one entry per CDR3 protein. The sample includes fewer than 200,000 distinct CDR3 sequences, 7.5% to 10% of them seen just once. Sequenced material: PBMCs. The TCR comes from a human donor in good health (CMV status not recorded). Some clones in this sample may be carry-over from other donors' samples. V usage is TRBV28 and J usage is TRBJ1-6; no reliable D call. The CDR3 sequence: CASSRGNDSPLHF. The CDR3 bases are TGTGCCAGCAGTCGAGGGAATGATTCACCCCTCCACTTT.